The clone carrying this T cell receptor (beta chain) was recorded many times. The sample comes from a study of early T cells in non-severe SARS-CoV-2 infection. As for the study in general: It was bulk RNA from unsorted whole blood that was sequenced, and the chains were unpaired.

Individual cDNA molecules were tagged with unique molecular identifiers. TCRdb fed the 5' RACE reads into MiXCR, producing one record per CDR3 protein. The profile covers about 110,000 distinct CDR3 sequences, with 9.5% to 13% appearing a single time and around 3% taken by the ten largest. V shed 0 bases and J shed 10 bases, with 14 bases lying between them. Germline V gene lookup returns CDR1 SGDLS and CDR2 YYNGEE. This CDR3 has 14 residues. This receptor was taken from an adult who was a healthcare worker with PCR-confirmed SARS-CoV-2 infection or an uninfected control (not recorded which). The chain recombines TRBV9 with TRBJ2-1; D is unclear. The sequencing sample was made of whole blood. The DNA of the CDR3 is TGTGCCAGCAGCGTAGGGTCCACCCCTGAAGAGCAGTTCTTC. Translated: CASSVGSTPEEQFF.